One and the same sample provided the 5 T cell receptor beta chains below, sequenced in a study of breast tumors, draining lymph nodes, adjacent tissues (dated by TCRdb to the mid-2010s). Library preparation employed multiplex PCR. Sequencer: Illumina HiSeq 2000. The raw public data were reprocessed by TCRdb itself: fastp quality trimming at Q25, MiXCR clonotype calling, in-frame beta chains only. Entries are consolidated by CDR3 protein sequence, retaining the most common genes and DNA. The sample profile shows over 130,000 distinct CDR3 sequences; around a third of them were found once. Around 2.3% of the sample belongs to the ten largest clones. Lymph node samples were obtained from the axillary draining lymph nodes of breast cancer patients. The sequenced sample consisted of axillary lymph node tissue. The receptors originated from a female donor with breast cancer. Some clones in this sample may be carry-over from other donors' samples.

This clonotype showed up many times. The chain employs TRBV4-2 and TRBJ2-6, with D perhaps TRBD2 (6 bases). CDR3 length: 17 residues. The V and J ends lost 4 bases and 0 bases respectively, with 13 bases between them. The germline V gene encodes CDR1 LGHNA and CDR2 YNFKEQ. The CDR3 here is CASSLIAVSSGANVLTF. CDR3 bases: TGTGCCAGCAGCCTAATAGCGGTCAGCTCTGGGGCCAACGTCCTGACTTTC.

Regarding this clonotype: In this CDR3 the conserved last residue, phenylalanine or tryptophan, is missing, so a read error is likely. The chain recombines TRBV4-2 with TRBJ2-3, with D unclear. Trimming stripped 4 bases from V and 3 bases from J, with 8 bases between. This CDR3 spans 13 amino acids. Germline V gives CDR1 LGHNA, CDR2 YNFKEQ. The CDR3 coding sequence is TGTGCCAGCAGCCTGCAAAGGACAGATACGCAGTATTCT. As protein: CASSLQRTDTQYS.

This clonotype came up many times. The chain combines TRBV9 with TRBJ1-5; the D gene is possibly TRBD1 (5 bases). In germline, CDR1 is SGDLS, CDR2 YYNGEE. The CDR3 spans 14 residues. The V gene lost 2 bases and the J gene lost 5 bases, with 11 bases spanning the gap. The CDR3, as DNA: TGTGCCAGCAGCGTGGGCGGAGGGGATCAGCCCCAGCATTTT. Its translation: CASSVGGGDQPQHF.

The chain links TRBV2 to TRBJ1-6, with TRBD1 as a possible D gene (6 bases). This CDR3 is built from 15 residues. The germline CDR1 and CDR2 sequences are SNHLY and FYNNEI. The V end lost 4 bases, the J end lost 5 bases, and 12 bases lay between the germline ends. CDR3 residues: CASSVGTRDNSPLHF. Written as DNA, the CDR3 is TGTGCCAGCAGTGTAGGGACACGGGATAATTCACCCCTCCACTTT.

In the case of this clonotype: A much bigger clone sits one base away, suggesting this may be a read error. V usage is TRBV11-2 and J usage is TRBJ1-2; D gene unclear. Germline V CDR1 and CDR2: SGHAT, FQNNGV. The length of the CDR3 is 13 residues. Trimming removed 5 bases from V and 8 bases from J, with 15 bases in between. CDR3 residues: CASSPGPASGYTF. CDR3 nucleotides: TGTGCCAGCAGCCCGGGCCCGGCATCGGGCTACACCTTC.